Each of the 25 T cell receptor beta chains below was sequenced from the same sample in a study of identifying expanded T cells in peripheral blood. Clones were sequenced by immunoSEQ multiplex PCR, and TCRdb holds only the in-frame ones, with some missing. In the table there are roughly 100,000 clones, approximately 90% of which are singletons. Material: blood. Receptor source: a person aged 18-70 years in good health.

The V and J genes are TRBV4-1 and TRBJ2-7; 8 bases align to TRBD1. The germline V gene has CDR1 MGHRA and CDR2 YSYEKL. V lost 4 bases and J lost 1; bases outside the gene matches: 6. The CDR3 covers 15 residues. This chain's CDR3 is CASSPGQGLSYEQYF. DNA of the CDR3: TGCGCCAGCAGCCCCGGACAGGGCCTTTCCTACGAGCAGTACTTC.

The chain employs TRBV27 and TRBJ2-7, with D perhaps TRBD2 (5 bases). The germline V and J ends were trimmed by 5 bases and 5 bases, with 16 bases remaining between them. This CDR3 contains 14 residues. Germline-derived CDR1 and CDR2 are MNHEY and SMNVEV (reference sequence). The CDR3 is CASSARLSTHEQYF. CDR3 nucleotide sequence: TGTGCCAGCAGTGCAAGACTAAGCACCCACGAGCAGTACTTC.

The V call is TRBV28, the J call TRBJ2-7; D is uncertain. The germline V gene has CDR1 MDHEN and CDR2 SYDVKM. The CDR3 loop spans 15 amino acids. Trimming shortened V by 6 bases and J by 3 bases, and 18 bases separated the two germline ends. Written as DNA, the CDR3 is TGTGCCAGCAGCCCTGGGTTAGGAGCGAGCTACGAGCAGTACTTC. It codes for CASSPGLGASYEQYF.

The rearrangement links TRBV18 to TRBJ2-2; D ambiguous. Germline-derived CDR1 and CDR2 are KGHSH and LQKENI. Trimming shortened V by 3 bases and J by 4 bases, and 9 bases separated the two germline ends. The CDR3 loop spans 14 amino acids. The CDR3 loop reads CASSPEHLTGELFF. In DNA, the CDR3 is TGTGCCAGCTCACCCGAGCACCTCACCGGGGAGCTGTTTTTT.

CDR3 protein: CASSYSRAGETQYF. CDR3 in DNA: TGTGCCAGCAGTTACTCCCGGGCCGGGGAGACCCAGTACTTC. This chain uses TRBV6-5 with TRBJ2-5; D is unclear. This CDR3 region has 14 residues. The V and J ends lost 0 bases and 5 bases respectively, with 10 bases between them. CDR1 is MNHEY and CDR2 is SVGAGI in the germline V gene.

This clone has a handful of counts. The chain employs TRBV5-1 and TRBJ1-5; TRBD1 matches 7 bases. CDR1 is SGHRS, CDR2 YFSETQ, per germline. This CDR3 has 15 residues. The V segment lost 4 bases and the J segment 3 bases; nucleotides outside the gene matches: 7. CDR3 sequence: CASSVEGAVNQPQHF. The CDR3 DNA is TGCGCCAGCAGCGTCGAGGGGGCGGTCAATCAGCCCCAGCATTTT.

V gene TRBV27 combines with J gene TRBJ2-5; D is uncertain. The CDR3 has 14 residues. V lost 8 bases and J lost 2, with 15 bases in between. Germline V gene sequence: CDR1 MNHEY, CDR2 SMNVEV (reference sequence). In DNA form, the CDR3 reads TGTGCCAGCCGTAGATTGGGTAGGCAAGAGACCCAGTACTTC. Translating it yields CASRRLGRQETQYF.

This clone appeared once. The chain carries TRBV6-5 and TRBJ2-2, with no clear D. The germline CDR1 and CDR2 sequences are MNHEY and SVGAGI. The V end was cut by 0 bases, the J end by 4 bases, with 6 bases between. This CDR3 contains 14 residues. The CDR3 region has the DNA TGTGCCAGCAGTTACTCGCTAGTCACCGGGGAGCTGTTTTTT. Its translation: CASSYSLVTGELFF.

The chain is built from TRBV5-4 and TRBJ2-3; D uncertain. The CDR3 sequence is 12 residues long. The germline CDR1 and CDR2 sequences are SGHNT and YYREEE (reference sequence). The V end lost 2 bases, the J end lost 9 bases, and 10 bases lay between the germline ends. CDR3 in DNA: TGTGCCAGCAGCTTAGGTCTCACGACGCAGTATTTT. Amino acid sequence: CASSLGLTTQYF.

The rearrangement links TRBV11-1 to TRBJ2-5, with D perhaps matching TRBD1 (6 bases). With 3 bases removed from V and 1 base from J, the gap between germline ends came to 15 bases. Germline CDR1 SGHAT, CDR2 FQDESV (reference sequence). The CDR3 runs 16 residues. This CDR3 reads CASSFGRGWFQETQYF. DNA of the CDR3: TGTGCCAGCAGCTTTGGCAGGGGATGGTTCCAAGAGACCCAGTACTTC.

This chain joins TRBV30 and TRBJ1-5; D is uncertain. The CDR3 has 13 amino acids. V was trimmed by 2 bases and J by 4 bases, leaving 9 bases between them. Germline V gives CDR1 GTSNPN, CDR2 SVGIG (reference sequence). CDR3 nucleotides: TGTGCCTGGAGTATTGGGGTAAATCAGCCCCAGCATTTT. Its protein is CAWSIGVNQPQHF.

The CDR3 DNA reads TGTGCCAGCAGCTTAGCAAGGTTTAATTCACCCCTCCACTTT. It encodes CASSLARFNSPLHF. V gene TRBV7-8 combines with J gene TRBJ1-6; D gene ambiguous. In germline, CDR1 is SGHVS, CDR2 FQNEAQ. The CDR3 totals 14 residues. Trimming cost V 0 bases and J 6 bases, with 6 bases left between them.

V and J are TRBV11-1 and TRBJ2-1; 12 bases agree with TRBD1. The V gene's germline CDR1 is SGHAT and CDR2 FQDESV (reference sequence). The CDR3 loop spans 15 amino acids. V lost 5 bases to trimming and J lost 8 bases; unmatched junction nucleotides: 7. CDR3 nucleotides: TGTGCCAGCAGCCACCCGGGACAGGGGGCGTATGAGCAGTTCTTC. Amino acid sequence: CASSHPGQGAYEQFF.

The CDR3 bases are TGTGCTTCTTACGGATGGGGCAGGAACACTGAAGCTTTCTTT. It codes for CASYGWGRNTEAFF. The chain is built from TRBV19 and TRBJ1-1; D may be TRBD1 (5 bases). Germline CDR1 LNHDA, CDR2 SQIVND (reference sequence). This CDR3 has 14 residues. Supplemented by reference TRBV19 and TRBJ1-1, the full variable domain reads DGGITQSPKYLFRKEGQNVTLSCEQNLNHDAMYWYRQDPGQGLRLIYYSQIVNDFQKGDIAEGYSVSREKKESFPLTVTSAQKNPTAFYLCASYGWGRNTEAFFGQGTRLTVV.

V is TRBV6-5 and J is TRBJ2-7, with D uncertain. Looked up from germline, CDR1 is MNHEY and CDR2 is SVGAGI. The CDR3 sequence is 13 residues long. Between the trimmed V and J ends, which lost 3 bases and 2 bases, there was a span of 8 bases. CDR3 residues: CASSYSPAYEQYF. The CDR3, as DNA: TGTGCCAGCAGTTATTCGCCAGCCTACGAGCAGTACTTC.

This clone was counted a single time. CDR3 amino acids: CASTLTFRVTEAFF. The CDR3 DNA is TGTGCCAGCACCCTGACATTCCGGGTTACTGAAGCTTTCTTT. J is TRBJ1-1 and V is TRBV27; D is uncertain. CDR1 is MNHEY, CDR2 SMNVEV, per germline (reference sequence). The CDR3 loop spans 14 amino acids. V dropped 7 bases and J dropped 5 bases, with 17 bases sitting between them.

The CDR3 is CASKVQSNTEAFF. The CDR3 DNA reads TGTGCCAGCAAAGTACAGTCGAACACTGAAGCTTTCTTT. The chain has TRBV7-2 and TRBJ1-1; D remains unclear. This CDR3 is 13 amino acids long. Germline values: CDR1 SGHTA, CDR2 FQGNSA. Trimming cost V 7 bases and J 1 base, with 10 bases left between them.

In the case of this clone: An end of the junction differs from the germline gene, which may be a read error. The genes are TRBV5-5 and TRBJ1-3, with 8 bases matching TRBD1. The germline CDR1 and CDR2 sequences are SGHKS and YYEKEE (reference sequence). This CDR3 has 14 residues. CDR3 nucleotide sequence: TGCGCCAGCAGCCAGGGGGCCTCTGGAAACACCATATATTTT. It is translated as CASSQGASGNTIYF.

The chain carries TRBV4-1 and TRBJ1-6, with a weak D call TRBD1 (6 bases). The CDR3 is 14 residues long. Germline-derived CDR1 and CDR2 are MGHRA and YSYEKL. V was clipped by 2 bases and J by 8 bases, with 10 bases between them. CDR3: CASSQRGADSPLHF. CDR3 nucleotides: TGCGCCAGCAGCCAAAGGGGGGCAGATTCACCCCTCCACTTT.

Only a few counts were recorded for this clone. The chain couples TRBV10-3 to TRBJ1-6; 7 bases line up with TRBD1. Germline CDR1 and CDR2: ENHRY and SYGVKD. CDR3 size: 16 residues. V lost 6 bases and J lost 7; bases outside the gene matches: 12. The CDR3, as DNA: TGTGCCATCAGGGGTTTCGACAGGGAGAAAAATTCACCCCTCCACTTT. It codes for CAIRGFDREKNSPLHF.

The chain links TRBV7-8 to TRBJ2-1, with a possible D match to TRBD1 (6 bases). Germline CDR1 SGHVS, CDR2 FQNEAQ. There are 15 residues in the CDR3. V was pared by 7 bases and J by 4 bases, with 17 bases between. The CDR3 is CASTPSTGPYNEQFF. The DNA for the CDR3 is TGTGCCAGCACCCCTAGTACAGGGCCATACAATGAGCAGTTCTTC.

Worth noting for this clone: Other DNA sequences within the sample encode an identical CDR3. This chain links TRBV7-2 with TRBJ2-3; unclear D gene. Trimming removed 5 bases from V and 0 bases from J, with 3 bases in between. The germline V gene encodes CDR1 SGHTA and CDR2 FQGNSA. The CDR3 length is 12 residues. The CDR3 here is CASSPSTDTQYF. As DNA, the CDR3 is TGTGCCAGCAGCCCGAGCACAGATACGCAGTATTTT.

In DNA, the CDR3 is TGTGCCAGCAGTACTCTAGCGGGGGGGCCACGGGAGCAGTTCTTC. This translates into CASSTLAGGPREQFF. This chain connects TRBV6-6 to TRBJ2-1, with 12 positions matching TRBD2. Trimming removed 5 bases from V and 10 bases from J; junction bases left unmatched: 9. Germline CDR1 reads MNHNY; CDR2 reads SVGAGI (reference sequence). This CDR3 is built from 15 residues.

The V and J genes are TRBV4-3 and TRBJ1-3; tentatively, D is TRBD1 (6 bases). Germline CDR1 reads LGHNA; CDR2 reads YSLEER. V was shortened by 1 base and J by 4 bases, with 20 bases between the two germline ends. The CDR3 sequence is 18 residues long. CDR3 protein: CASSQGSPGAGGGNTIYF. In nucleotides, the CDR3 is TGCGCCAGCAGCCAAGGCAGTCCGGGGGCAGGAGGAGGAAACACCATATATTTT.

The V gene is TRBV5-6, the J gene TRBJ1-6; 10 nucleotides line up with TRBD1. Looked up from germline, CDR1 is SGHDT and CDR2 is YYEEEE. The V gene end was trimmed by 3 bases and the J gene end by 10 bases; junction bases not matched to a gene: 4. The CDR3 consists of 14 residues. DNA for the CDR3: TGTGCCAGCAGCTCGGGGACAGGGGCCTCACCCCTCCACTTT. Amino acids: CASSSGTGASPLHF.